These 7 T cell receptor beta chains were all obtained from the same sample, sequenced in a study of cytomegalovirus exposure and HLA in healthy donors. The method was immunoSEQ multiplex PCR; TCRdb's version includes in-frame clones alone and lacks a portion of them. The sample contains about 160,000 clones, around 89% of which appear only once. The sequenced sample consisted of PBMCs. The receptors derive from a man in his late teens or twenties in good health and CMV-seronegative.

The chain combines TRBV23-1 with TRBJ2-1, with D possibly being TRBD1 (6 bases). TRBV23-1 is annotated as an ORF whose role is uncertain. The CDR3 has 17 amino acids. Trimming stripped 3 bases from V and 1 base from J, with 16 bases between. In DNA form, the CDR3 reads TGCGCCAGCAGTCACTTGAGGGGGTCCGGTTCCTACAATGAGCAGTTCTTC. Its translation is CASSHLRGSGSYNEQFF.

This clone was observed once. This sequence joins TRBV5-1 and TRBJ2-7, with 7 bases identical to TRBD2. The CDR3 runs 18 residues. Germline-derived CDR1 and CDR2 are SGHRS and YFSETQ. After removal of 0 bases from V and 2 bases from J, the junction contained 14 bases not matched to a gene. CDR3 bases: TGCGCCAGCAGCTTGGGGCTTGGGGGGGGAGCCCCCACCTACGAGCAGTACTTC. Protein: CASSLGLGGGAPTYEQYF.

This clone is a singleton in its sample. The chain carries TRBV14 and TRBJ2-4; 12 bases align to TRBD2. V was clipped by 1 base and J by 8 bases; unmatched bases: 3. Germline CDR1 reads SGHDN; CDR2 reads FVKESK. CDR3 length: 15 amino acids. Here the CDR3 DNA reads TGTGCCAGCAGCCAAGGACTAGCGGGAGTGGACATTCAGTACTTC. Its translation: CASSQGLAGVDIQYF.

The chain employs TRBV28 and TRBJ1-5, with D possibly matching TRBD1 (6 bases). The CDR3 totals 14 residues. V lost 3 bases and J 4 bases, leaving 10 bases between the germline ends. From germline, CDR1 is MDHEN and CDR2 SYDVKM. CDR3: CASSFEGVNQPQHF. CDR3 DNA sequence: TGTGCCAGCAGTTTTGAGGGGGTAAATCAGCCCCAGCATTTT.

This chain connects TRBV5-5 to TRBJ2-1; D may be TRBD2 (5 bases). This CDR3 region has 14 residues. Per germline, CDR1 SGHKS and CDR2 YYEKEE (reference sequence). V lost 1 base and J lost 5, with 10 bases in between. The CDR3 nucleotides are TGTGCCAGCAGCTTGCCGGGGTCCCACAATGAGCAGTTCTTC. It yields the protein CASSLPGSHNEQFF.

The chain carries TRBV6-6 and TRBJ1-1; D gene uncertain. The CDR3 loop spans 14 amino acids. V was trimmed by 2 bases and J by 5 bases, leaving 12 bases between them. Germline CDR1 and CDR2: MNHNY and SVGAGI (reference sequence). CDR3 residues: CASSYGTAGTEAFF. Here the CDR3 DNA reads TGTGCCAGCAGTTACGGAACAGCGGGGACTGAAGCTTTCTTT.

Only one count was recorded for this clone. V gene TRBV19 combines with J gene TRBJ2-1; 7 bases are a match to TRBD1. After removal of 7 bases from V and 8 bases from J, the junction contained 5 bases not matched to a gene. The length of the CDR3 is 12 residues. The V gene's germline CDR1 is LNHDA and CDR2 SQIVND (reference sequence). CDR3 sequence reads: CASKKGADEQFF. CDR3 nucleotides: TGTGCCAGTAAGAAGGGGGCGGATGAGCAGTTCTTC.